Below are 21 T cell receptor beta chains sequenced from a single sample in a study of blood T cell repertoires in COVID-19. Generated by immunoSEQ multiplex PCR, the TCRdb table keeps only in-frame clones and is missing some. This table has around 170,000 clones, over 65% appearing once. The sample comprised peripheral blood. The receptor source for this set is a woman older than 75 with acute or convalescent COVID-19.

V gene TRBV30 combines with J gene TRBJ1-1; no definite D call. The CDR3 has 13 amino acids. V lost 0 bases, J lost 3 bases, and 8 bases lay in between. Germline lookup yields CDR1 GTSNPN and CDR2 SVGIG (reference sequence). CDR3 bases: TGTGCCTGGAGTGTCTCGGGAGACACTGAAGCTTTCTTT. As protein: CAWSVSGDTEAFF.

The chain uses TRBV28 and TRBJ1-2, with D uncertain. The CDR3 is made up of 14 amino acids. V gave up 2 bases and J gave up 4 bases, with 11 bases separating them. Per the germline V gene, CDR1 is MDHEN and CDR2 is SYDVKM. The CDR3 DNA reads as TGTGCCAGCAGTTTAAGCACAGTCCCCTATGGCTACACCTTC. It specifies CASSLSTVPYGYTF.

This sequence joins TRBV29-1 and TRBJ2-7; no definite D call. Per germline, CDR1 SQVTM and CDR2 ANQGSEA. The CDR3 consists of 11 residues. Deletions cut 6 bases from V and 5 bases from J, with 11 bases between. As DNA, the CDR3 is TGCAGCGTCATAGGAGCCGACGAGCAGTACTTC. Its protein is CSVIGADEQYF.

The chain carries TRBV30 and TRBJ2-5; 7 bases fit TRBD2. Germline V gene sequence: CDR1 GTSNPN, CDR2 SVGIG (reference sequence). V dropped 5 bases and J dropped 7; count of bases not matched to a gene: 13. This CDR3 has 14 amino acids. DNA for the CDR3: TGTGCCTGGGCGTTCGCGGGAGTTGGGGGGACCCAGTACTTC. This codes for CAWAFAGVGGTQYF.

CDR3 sequence reads: CASSPGTSGSEYEQYF. The DNA for the CDR3 is TGTGCCAGCAGCCCAGGGACTAGCGGGAGCGAGTACGAGCAGTACTTC. This sequence joins TRBV5-4 and TRBJ2-7, with 14 bases aligning to TRBD2. The V segment lost 4 bases and the J segment 4 bases; nucleotides outside the gene matches: 7. This CDR3 has 16 amino acids. In germline, CDR1 is SGHNT, CDR2 YYREEE (reference sequence).

The chain recombines TRBV5-4 with TRBJ1-1; a possible D gene is TRBD1 (6 bases). This CDR3 is built from 14 residues. In germline, CDR1 is SGHNT, CDR2 YYREEE (reference sequence). The ends were cut back, 4 bases at V and 2 bases at J, with 12 bases in the middle. The CDR3 DNA follows: TGTGCCAGCAGCCAACAGGGTTTAAACACTGAAGCTTTCTTT. This sequence encodes CASSQQGLNTEAFF.

This chain connects TRBV10-3 to TRBJ1-2; 9 bases agree with TRBD1. The V and J ends lost 4 bases and 5 bases, in that order; junction bases with no gene match: 5. CDR1 ENHRY and CDR2 SYGVKD come from the germline V gene. This CDR3 is 14 amino acids long. The CDR3 sequence: CAISGWTGEYGYTF. CDR3 sequence (DNA): TGTGCCATCAGTGGATGGACAGGGGAGTATGGCTACACCTTC.

The rearrangement links TRBV28 to TRBJ1-4; weak D call: TRBD1 (6 bases). V was trimmed by 3 bases and J by 8 bases, leaving 19 bases between them. This CDR3 is built from 16 residues. Germline V lookup: CDR1 MDHEN, CDR2 SYDVKM. CDR3 nucleotide sequence: TGTGCCAGCAGTTTCGTTGCAGGGGTCCGAGGGGAAAAACTGTTTTTT. Translating gives CASSFVAGVRGEKLFF.

The genes are TRBV4-1 and TRBJ2-1; TRBD2 aligns across 8 bases. CDR1 is MGHRA, CDR2 YSYEKL, per germline. This CDR3 contains 15 residues. Germline trimming cut 0 bases from V and 4 bases from J; bases unmatched to any gene: 2. The CDR3 is CASSQELAVYNEQFF. CDR3 in DNA: TGCGCCAGCAGCCAAGAACTAGCGGTATACAATGAGCAGTTCTTC.

In nucleotides, the CDR3 is TGTGCCAGCAAACCGGGACAGGGCTACGAGCAGTACTTC. Its translation is CASKPGQGYEQYF. The chain combines TRBV6-5 with TRBJ2-7, with TRBD1 matching over 9 bases. The J segment lost 3 bases and the V segment lost 7 bases, leaving 4 bases of the junction unmatched. CDR1 MNHEY and CDR2 SVGAGI come from the germline V gene. The CDR3 extends over 13 amino acids.

The V call is TRBV14, the J call TRBJ2-3, with 11 bases aligning to TRBD2. V was pared by 4 bases and J by 3 bases, with 9 bases of the junction left unmatched. The CDR3 is made up of 17 amino acids. The V gene's germline CDR1 is SGHDN and CDR2 FVKESK. The CDR3 sequence: CASSRRAGTSGTDTQYF. DNA for the CDR3: TGTGCCAGCAGCCGAAGAGCCGGGACTAGCGGAACAGATACGCAGTATTTT.

The chain recombines TRBV7-9 with TRBJ1-2; D perhaps matches TRBD1 (5 bases). The germline V gene encodes CDR1 SEHNR and CDR2 FQNEAQ (reference sequence). The CDR3 loop spans 12 amino acids. Trimming took off 4 bases at V and 10 bases at J, with 13 bases between the two ends. The CDR3 is CASSSTAYTYTF. The CDR3 bases are TGTGCCAGCAGCTCGACAGCGTATACCTACACCTTC.

The chain carries TRBV28 and TRBJ2-7, with a weak D call TRBD1 (6 bases). Germline V gives CDR1 MDHEN, CDR2 SYDVKM. Trimming shortened V by 5 bases and J by 3 bases, and 17 bases separated the two germline ends. This CDR3 contains 15 residues. The CDR3 sequence is CASSKGWAGDYEQYF. For the CDR3, the DNA is TGTGCCAGCAGTAAAGGATGGGCAGGGGACTACGAGCAGTACTTC.

The chain employs TRBV7-9 and TRBJ1-6; 7 bases are shared with TRBD1. Germline V gene lookup returns CDR1 SEHNR and CDR2 FQNEAQ (reference sequence). The trim removed 7 bases at V and 6 bases at J, leaving 6 bases unmatched. This CDR3 is built from 14 residues. CDR3 loop: CASNPGGGNSPLHF. The DNA for the CDR3 is TGTGCCAGCAACCCAGGGGGAGGTAATTCACCCCTCCACTTT.

J is TRBJ2-7 and V is TRBV29-1; a possible D gene is TRBD2 (6 bases). The germline V gene has CDR1 SQVTM and CDR2 ANQGSEA. V lost 7 bases to trimming and J lost 3 bases, with 10 bases between them. CDR3 length equals 11 residues. The CDR3 nucleotides are TGCAGCGCGACTAGGGACTACGAGCAGTACTTC. Amino acids: CSATRDYEQYF.

The chain has TRBV2 and TRBJ2-5, with TRBD2 identical over 15 bases. Trimming took 0 bases from V and 3 from J; bases not matched to a gene: 11. Germline V gene lookup returns CDR1 SNHLY and CDR2 FYNNEI. The CDR3 is 20 amino acids. This CDR3 is CASSEALVRGLAGGKETQYF. The DNA for the CDR3 is TGTGCCAGCAGTGAAGCGCTTGTCAGGGGACTAGCGGGAGGTAAAGAGACCCAGTACTTC.

The V gene is TRBV29-1, the J gene TRBJ1-2; D gene uncertain. Germline V gene data show CDR1 as SQVTM and CDR2 as ANQGSEA. CDR3 length equals 13 residues. V was cut by 4 bases and J by 0 bases, with 9 bases left in between. This chain's CDR3 is CSVVLGPNYGYTF. As DNA, the CDR3 is TGCAGCGTTGTCCTCGGTCCTAACTATGGCTACACCTTC.

The chain combines TRBV30 with TRBJ2-1; TRBD2 matches 11 bases. CDR1 GTSNPN and CDR2 SVGIG come from the germline V gene (reference sequence). Germline trimming cut 0 bases from V and 13 bases from J; bases unmatched to any gene: 8. The CDR3 has 14 residues. CDR3 in amino acids: CAWSVDTSGRLQFF. Written as DNA, the CDR3 is TGTGCCTGGAGTGTAGATACTAGCGGGAGACTTCAGTTCTTC.

The rearrangement uses TRBV2 and TRBJ2-5, with 7 bases fitting TRBD1. There are 16 residues in the CDR3. In germline, CDR1 is SNHLY, CDR2 FYNNEI. The ends lost 8 bases at V and 5 bases at J; junction bases unmatched: 17. Here the CDR3 reads CASRGGTAEFAETQYF. The CDR3 DNA sequence: TGTGCCAGCCGGGGTGGGACAGCGGAGTTTGCGGAGACCCAGTACTTC.

The chain carries TRBV10-3 and TRBJ2-3; 13 positions agree with TRBD2. Germline V gene lookup returns CDR1 ENHRY and CDR2 SYGVKD. Trimming removed 6 bases from V and 1 base from J; junction bases left unmatched: 16. This CDR3 has 20 residues. In DNA, the CDR3 is TGTGCCATCAGCCAACAGACCGGACTAGCGGGAGAGGAGGGCACAGATACGCAGTATTTT. The encoded protein is CAISQQTGLAGEEGTDTQYF.

A word on this clone: The same CDR3 arises from other DNA sequences in this sample as well. J is TRBJ2-7 and V is TRBV7-2; 7 bases fit TRBD1. The CDR3 has 14 amino acids. With 5 bases clipped from V and 4 bases from J, the junction kept 8 bases outside the gene matches. Germline lookup yields CDR1 SGHTA and CDR2 FQGNSA. CDR3 coding DNA: TGTGCCAGCAGCCCGGCATGGACAGGATACGAGCAGTACTTC. Translated, it gives CASSPAWTGYEQYF.